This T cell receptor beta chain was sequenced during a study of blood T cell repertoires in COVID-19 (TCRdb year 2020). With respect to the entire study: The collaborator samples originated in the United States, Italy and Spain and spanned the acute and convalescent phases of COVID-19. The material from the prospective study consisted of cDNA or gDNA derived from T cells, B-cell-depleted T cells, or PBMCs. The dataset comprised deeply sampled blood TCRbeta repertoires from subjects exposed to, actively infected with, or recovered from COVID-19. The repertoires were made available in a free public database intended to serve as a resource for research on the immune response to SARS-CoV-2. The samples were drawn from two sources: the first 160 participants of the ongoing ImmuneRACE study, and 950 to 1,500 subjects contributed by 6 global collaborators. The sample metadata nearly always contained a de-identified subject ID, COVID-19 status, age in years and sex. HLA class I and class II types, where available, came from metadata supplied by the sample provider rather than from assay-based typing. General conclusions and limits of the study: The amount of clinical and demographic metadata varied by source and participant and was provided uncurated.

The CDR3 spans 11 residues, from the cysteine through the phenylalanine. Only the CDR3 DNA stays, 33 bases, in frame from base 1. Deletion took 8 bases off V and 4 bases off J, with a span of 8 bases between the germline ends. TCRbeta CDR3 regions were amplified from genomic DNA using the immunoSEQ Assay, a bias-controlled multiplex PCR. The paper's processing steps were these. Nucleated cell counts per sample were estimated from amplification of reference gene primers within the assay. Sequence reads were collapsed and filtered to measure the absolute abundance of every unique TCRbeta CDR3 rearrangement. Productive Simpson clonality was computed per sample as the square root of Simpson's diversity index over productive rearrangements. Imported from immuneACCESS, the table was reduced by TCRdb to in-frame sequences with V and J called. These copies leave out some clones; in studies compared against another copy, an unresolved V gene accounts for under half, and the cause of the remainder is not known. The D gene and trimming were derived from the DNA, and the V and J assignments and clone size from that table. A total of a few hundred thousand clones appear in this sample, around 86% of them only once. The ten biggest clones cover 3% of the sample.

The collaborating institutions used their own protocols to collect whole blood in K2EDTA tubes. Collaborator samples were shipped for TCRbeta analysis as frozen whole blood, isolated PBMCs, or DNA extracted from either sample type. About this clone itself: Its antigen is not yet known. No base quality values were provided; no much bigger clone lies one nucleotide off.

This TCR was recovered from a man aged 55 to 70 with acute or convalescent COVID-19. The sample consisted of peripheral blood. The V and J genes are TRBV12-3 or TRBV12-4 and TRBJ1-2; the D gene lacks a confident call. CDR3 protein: CASAEGYGYTF. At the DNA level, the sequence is TGTGCCAGCGCGGAGGGCTATGGCTACACCTTC.